Here is one T cell receptor (beta chain) with its context. The sample comes from a study of blood T cell repertoires in COVID-19. For the study at large: Italy, Spain and the United States were the sources of the convalescent and acute COVID-19 samples.

The CDR3 has 15 amino acids. The germline CDR1 and CDR2 sequences are ENHRY and SYGVKD. V shed 4 bases and J 1 base; nucleotides not matched to a gene: 5. As handled by the study authors: Reference gene primer amplification gave estimated nucleated cell counts. Profiling relied on immunoSEQ multiplex PCR, and the TCRdb table lists in-frame clones only, not all of them. The DNA gave D and trimming, while V, J and clone size come from that table. This sample has around 120,000 clones, with around 86% found just once. The receptor was isolated from a woman in her 70s with acute or convalescent COVID-19. The chain links TRBV10-3 to TRBJ1-2; TRBD1 agrees at 8 bases. Sequencing used peripheral blood. As DNA, the CDR3 is TGTGCCATCAGTGGGGACAGGAGTCTTAACTATGGCTACACCTTC. This codes for CAISGDRSLNYGYTF.